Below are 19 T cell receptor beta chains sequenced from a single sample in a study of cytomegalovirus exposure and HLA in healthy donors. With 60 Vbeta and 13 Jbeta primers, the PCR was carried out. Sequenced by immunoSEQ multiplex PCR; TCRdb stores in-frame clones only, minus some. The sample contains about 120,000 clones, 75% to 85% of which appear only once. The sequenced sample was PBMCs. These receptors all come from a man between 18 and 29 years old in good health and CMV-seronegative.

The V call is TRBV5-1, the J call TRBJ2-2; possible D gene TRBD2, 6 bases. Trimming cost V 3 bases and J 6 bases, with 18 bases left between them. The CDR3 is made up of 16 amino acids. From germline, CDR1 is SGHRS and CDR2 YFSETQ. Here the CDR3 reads CASSSRGSTHAGELFF. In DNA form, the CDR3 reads TGCGCCAGCAGCTCCCGGGGGTCCACTCATGCCGGGGAGCTGTTTTTT.

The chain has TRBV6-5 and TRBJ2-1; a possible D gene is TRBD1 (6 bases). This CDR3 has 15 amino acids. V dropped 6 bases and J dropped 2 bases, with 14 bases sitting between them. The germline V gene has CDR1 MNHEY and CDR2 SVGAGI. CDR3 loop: CASSPGQTPYNEQFF. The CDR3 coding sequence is TGTGCCAGCAGCCCGGGACAAACTCCCTACAATGAGCAGTTCTTC.

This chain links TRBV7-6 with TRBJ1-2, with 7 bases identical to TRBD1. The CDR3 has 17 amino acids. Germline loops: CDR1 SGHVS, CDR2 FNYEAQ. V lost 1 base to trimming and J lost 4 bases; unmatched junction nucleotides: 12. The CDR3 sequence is CASSLEGAAGGFYGYTF. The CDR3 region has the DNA TGTGCCAGCAGCTTAGAAGGTGCGGCAGGGGGATTCTATGGCTACACCTTC.

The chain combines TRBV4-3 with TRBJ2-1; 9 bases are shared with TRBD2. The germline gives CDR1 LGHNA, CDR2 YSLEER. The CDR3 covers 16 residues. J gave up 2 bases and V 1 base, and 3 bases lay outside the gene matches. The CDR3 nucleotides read TGCGCCAGCAGCCAAGCGACTAGCGGAACCTACAATGAGCAGTTCTTC. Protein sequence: CASSQATSGTYNEQFF.

The CDR3 is CASRCEGQYAGNEQFF. For the CDR3, the DNA is TGTGCAAGTCGCTGCGAGGGACAGTACGCCGGCAATGAGCAGTTCTTC. V gene TRBV12-2 combines with J gene TRBJ2-1; the table's TRBD1 call for D was not verified on the DNA. TRBV12-2 is recorded as a pseudogene. The CDR3 sequence is 16 residues long.

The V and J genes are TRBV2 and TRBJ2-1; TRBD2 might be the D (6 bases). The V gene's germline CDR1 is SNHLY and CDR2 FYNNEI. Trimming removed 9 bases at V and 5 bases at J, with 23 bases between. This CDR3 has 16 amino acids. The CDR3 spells CASAGIGSSKDNEQFF. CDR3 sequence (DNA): TGTGCCAGTGCAGGGATCGGGAGCTCTAAGGACAATGAGCAGTTCTTC.

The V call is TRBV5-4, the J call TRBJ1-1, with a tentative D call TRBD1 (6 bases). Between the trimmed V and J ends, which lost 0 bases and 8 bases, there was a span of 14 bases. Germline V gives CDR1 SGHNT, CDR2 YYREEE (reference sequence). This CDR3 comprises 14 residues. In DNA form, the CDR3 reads TGTGCCAGCAGCTTGGGAGGAACAGGGCACGAAGCTTTCTTT. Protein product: CASSLGGTGHEAFF.

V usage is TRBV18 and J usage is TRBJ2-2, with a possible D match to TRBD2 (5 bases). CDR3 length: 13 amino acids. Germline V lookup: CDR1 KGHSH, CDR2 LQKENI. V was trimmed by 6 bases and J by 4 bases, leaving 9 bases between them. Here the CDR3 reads CASSSGSTGELFF. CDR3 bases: TGTGCCAGCTCCTCGGGGAGCACCGGGGAGCTGTTTTTT.

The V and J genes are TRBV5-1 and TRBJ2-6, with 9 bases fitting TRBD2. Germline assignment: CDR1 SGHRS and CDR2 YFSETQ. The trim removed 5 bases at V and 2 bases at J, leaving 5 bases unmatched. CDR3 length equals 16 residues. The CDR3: CASRSSGRPGANVLTF. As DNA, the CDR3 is TGCGCCAGCAGATCCAGCGGGAGGCCTGGGGCCAACGTCCTGACTTTC.

The CDR3 loop reads CASSISAGGYNEQFF. CDR3 bases: TGTGCCAGTAGTATCTCCGCGGGAGGGTACAATGAGCAGTTCTTC. The genes are TRBV19 and TRBJ2-1; 9 bases are shared with TRBD2. Germline CDR1 LNHDA, CDR2 SQIVND (reference sequence). The CDR3 runs to 15 residues. V was pared by 3 bases and J by 4 bases, with 4 bases of the junction left unmatched.

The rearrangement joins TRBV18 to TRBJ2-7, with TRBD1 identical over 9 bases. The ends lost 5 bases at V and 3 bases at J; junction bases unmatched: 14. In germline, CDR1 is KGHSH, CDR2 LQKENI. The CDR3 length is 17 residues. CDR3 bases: TGTGCCAGCTCATCCGGGGGGACCGGGACAGGGTACTACGAGCAGTACTTC. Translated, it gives CASSSGGTGTGYYEQYF.

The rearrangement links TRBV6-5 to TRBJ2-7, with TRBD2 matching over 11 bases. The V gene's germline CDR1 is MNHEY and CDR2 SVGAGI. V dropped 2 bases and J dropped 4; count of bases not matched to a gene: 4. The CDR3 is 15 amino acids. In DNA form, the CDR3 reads TGTGCCAGCAGTTACGGGACTAGCGGATCTTACGAGCAGTACTTC. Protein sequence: CASSYGTSGSYEQYF.

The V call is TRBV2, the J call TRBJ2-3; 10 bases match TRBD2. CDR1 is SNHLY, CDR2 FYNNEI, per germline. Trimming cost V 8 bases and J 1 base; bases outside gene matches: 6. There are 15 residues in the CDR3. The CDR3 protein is CASRLGTSGTDTQYF. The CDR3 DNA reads TGTGCCAGCCGGCTCGGGACTAGCGGCACAGATACGCAGTATTTT. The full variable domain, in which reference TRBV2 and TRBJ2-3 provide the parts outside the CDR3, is EPEVTQTPSHQVTQMGQEVILRCVPISNHLYFYWYRQILGQKVEFLVSFYNNEISEKSEIFDDQFSVERPDGSNFTLKIRSTKLEDSAMYFCASRLGTSGTDTQYFGPGTRLTVL.

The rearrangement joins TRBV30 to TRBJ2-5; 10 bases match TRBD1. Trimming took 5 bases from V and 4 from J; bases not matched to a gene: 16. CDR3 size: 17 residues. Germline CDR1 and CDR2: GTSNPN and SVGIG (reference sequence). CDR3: CAWGQGVGGMMLETQYF. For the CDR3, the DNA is TGTGCCTGGGGACAGGGGGTCGGCGGGATGATGTTAGAGACCCAGTACTTC.

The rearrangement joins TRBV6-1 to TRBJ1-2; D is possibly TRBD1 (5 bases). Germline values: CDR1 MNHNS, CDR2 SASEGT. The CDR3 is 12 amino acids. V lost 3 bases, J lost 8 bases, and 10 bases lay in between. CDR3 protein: CASSDTPGGYTF. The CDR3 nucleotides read TGTGCCAGCAGTGACACGCCAGGGGGCTACACCTTC.

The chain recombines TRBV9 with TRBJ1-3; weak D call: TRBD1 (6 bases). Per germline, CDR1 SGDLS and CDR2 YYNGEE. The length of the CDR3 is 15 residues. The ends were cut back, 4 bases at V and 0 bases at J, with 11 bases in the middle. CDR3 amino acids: CASSQGLYSGNTIYF. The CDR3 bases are TGTGCCAGCAGCCAGGGGCTTTACTCTGGAAACACCATATATTTT.

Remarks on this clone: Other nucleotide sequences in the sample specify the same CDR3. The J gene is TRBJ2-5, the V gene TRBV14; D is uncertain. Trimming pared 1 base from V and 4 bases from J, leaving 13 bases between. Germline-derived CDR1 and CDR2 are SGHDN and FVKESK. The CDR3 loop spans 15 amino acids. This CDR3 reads CASSQGGTSGETQYF. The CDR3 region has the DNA TGTGCCAGCAGCCAAGGCGGTACCTCCGGAGAGACCCAGTACTTC.

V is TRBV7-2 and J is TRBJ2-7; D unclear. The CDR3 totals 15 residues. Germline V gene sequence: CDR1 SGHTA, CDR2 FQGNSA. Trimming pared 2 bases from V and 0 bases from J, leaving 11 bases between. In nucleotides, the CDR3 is TGTGCCAGCAGCTTAAGCATTAGCCCCTCCTACGAGCAGTACTTC. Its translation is CASSLSISPSYEQYF.

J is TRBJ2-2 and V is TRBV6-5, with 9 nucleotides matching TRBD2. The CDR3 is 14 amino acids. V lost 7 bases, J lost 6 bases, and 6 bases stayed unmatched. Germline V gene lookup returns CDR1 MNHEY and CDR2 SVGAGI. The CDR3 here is CASMGIAGAGELFF. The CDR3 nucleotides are TGTGCCAGCATGGGGATAGCGGGAGCCGGGGAGCTGTTTTTT.